The clone carrying this T cell receptor (beta chain) was seen only a few times. What it recognizes is unknown. The data stem from a study of T cell repertoires in cytomegalovirus infection. The wider study: A matching HLA type, together with CMV infection, was signaled by public TCR beta signatures.

Study-wide results and caveats: The study found HLA-C-restricted CMV-specific TCR beta clonotypes dominating the ex vivo response. Individuals carrying CMV plus the relevant HLA were identified by cumulative frequency of public TCR beta families.

TCRdb reprocessed the reads with MiXCR, giving one entry per CDR3 protein. The sample consists of 250,000 to 350,000 distinct CDR3 sequences, about 23% of them appearing once. CDR3 length: 22 amino acids. V lost 3 bases and J 4 bases, leaving 34 bases between the germline ends. CDR1 is MDHEN, CDR2 SYDVKM, per germline. The V gene is TRBV28, the J gene TRBJ1-3; tentatively, D is TRBD1 (6 bases). The sequence was collected from a human donor in good health (CMV status not recorded). Some clones in this sample may be carry-over from other donors' samples. Sequenced sample: PBMCs. The CDR3 spells CASSFLAIVPGHGPGSGNTIYF. CDR3 nucleotides: TGTGCCAGCAGTTTTCTTGCCATCGTCCCGGGACACGGACCAGGCTCCGGAAACACCATATATTTT.